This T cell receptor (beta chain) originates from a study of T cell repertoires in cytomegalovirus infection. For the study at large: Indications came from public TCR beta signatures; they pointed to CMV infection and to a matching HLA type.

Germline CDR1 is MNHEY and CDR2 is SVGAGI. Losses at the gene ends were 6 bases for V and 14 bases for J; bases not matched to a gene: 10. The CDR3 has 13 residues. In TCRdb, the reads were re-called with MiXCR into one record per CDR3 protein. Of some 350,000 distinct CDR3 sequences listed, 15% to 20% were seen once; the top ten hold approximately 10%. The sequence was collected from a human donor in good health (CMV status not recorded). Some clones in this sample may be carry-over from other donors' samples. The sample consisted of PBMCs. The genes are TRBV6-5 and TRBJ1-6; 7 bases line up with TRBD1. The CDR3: CASRRQGGLALHF. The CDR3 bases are TGTGCCAGCAGGAGACAGGGTGGTCTAGCCCTCCACTTT.